This TCR beta chain was sequenced in a study of T cell repertoires in ileal Crohn's disease. Produced via immunoSEQ multiplex PCR; TCRdb's table is partial and in-frame only. The table records several thousand clones, 74% of them present only once. The trim removed 5 bases at V and 6 bases at J, leaving 3 bases unmatched. CDR3 length: 13 residues. Germline V gene lookup returns CDR1 SGHAT and CDR2 FQNNGV. The gene calls are TRBV11-2 and TRBJ1-3, with 8 bases fitting TRBD1. The sample was ileal tissue. The receptor was derived from an adult with Crohn's disease. The CDR3 coding sequence is TGTGCCAGCAGCGTGACAGGGGCAAACACCATATATTTT. This encodes CASSVTGANTIYF.